Each of the 32 T cell receptor beta chains below was sequenced from the same sample in a study of T cells after posttransplantation cyclophosphamide. Assay: immunoSEQ multiplex PCR; the TCRdb copy retains only in-frame clones and omits some. In the table there are tens of thousands of clones, 86% of which are singletons. The source material was PBMCs. These receptors came from a woman aged 55-69 years with a blood cancer, CMV-positive, and with a related stem cell donor.

The V gene is TRBV9, the J gene TRBJ2-1; 15 nucleotides line up with TRBD2. The CDR3 length is 16 residues. The germline V gene encodes CDR1 SGDLS and CDR2 YYNGEE. V shed 3 bases, J shed 4 bases, and the junction held 2 bases outside the gene matches. The CDR3 loop is CASSGGLAGGYNEQFF. The CDR3 DNA reads as TGTGCCAGCAGCGGGGGACTAGCGGGAGGATACAATGAGCAGTTCTTC.

V and J are TRBV28 and TRBJ1-1, with D perhaps TRBD1 (6 bases). V was shortened by 3 bases and J by 2 bases, with 7 bases between the two germline ends. The CDR3 has 13 residues. The germline V gene encodes CDR1 MDHEN and CDR2 SYDVKM. The CDR3 here is CASSFRGNTEAFF. DNA of the CDR3: TGTGCCAGCAGTTTCAGGGGCAACACTGAAGCTTTCTTT.

This clone was observed a handful of times. The chain is built from TRBV4-1 and TRBJ1-1; 7 bases fit TRBD1. CDR1 and CDR2 (germline): MGHRA, YSYEKL. CDR3 length equals 14 residues. The V segment lost 6 bases and the J segment 1 base; nucleotides outside the gene matches: 5. The CDR3 region is CASRGNRGNTEAFF. CDR3 DNA: TGCGCCAGCAGAGGGAACAGGGGGAACACTGAAGCTTTCTTT.

The chain couples TRBV11-2 to TRBJ2-7; 7 bases fit TRBD2. V lost 1 base and J lost 5; bases outside the gene matches: 8. The germline CDR1 and CDR2 sequences are SGHAT and FQNNGV. This CDR3 spans 15 amino acids. In nucleotides, the CDR3 is TGTGCCAGCAGCTTAGGTTCGGGCGGGAGCCACGAGCAGTACTTC. Its protein product is CASSLGSGGSHEQYF. The variable domain in full, completed from reference TRBV11-2 and TRBJ2-7, reads EAGVAQSPRYKIIEKRQSVAFWCNPISGHATLYWYQQILGQGPKLLIQFQNNGVVDDSQLPKDRFSAERLKGVDSTLKIQPAKLEDSAVYLCASSLGSGGSHEQYFGPGTRLTVT.

This sequence joins TRBV7-2 and TRBJ2-4; 9 bases match TRBD2. V gave up 5 bases and J gave up 1 base; unmatched junction bases: 15. CDR3 length equals 19 residues. Germline-derived CDR1 and CDR2 are SGHTA and FQGNSA. The chain's CDR3 is CASSQDGTSRSGAKNIQYF. The CDR3 DNA sequence: TGTGCCAGCAGCCAGGACGGGACTAGCAGATCTGGGGCCAAAAACATTCAGTACTTC.

This rearrangement joins TRBV19 to TRBJ1-4, with TRBD1 matching over 9 bases. The germline CDR1 and CDR2 sequences are LNHDA and SQIVND (reference sequence). This CDR3 is 13 amino acids long. V was pared by 7 bases and J by 7 bases, with 4 bases of the junction left unmatched. The CDR3 region has the DNA TGTGCCAGTAAGGACAGGGGAGGTGAAAAACTGTTTTTT. It codes for CASKDRGGEKLFF.

The rearrangement uses TRBV5-4 and TRBJ1-6, with 9 bases matching TRBD1. CDR3 length equals 14 residues. The V segment lost 3 bases and the J segment 10 bases; nucleotides outside the gene matches: 5. The V gene's germline CDR1 is SGHNT and CDR2 YYREEE (reference sequence). CDR3 nucleotide sequence: TGTGCCAGCAGCTCCGACAGGGGGGGCTCACCCCTCCACTTT. Translated: CASSSDRGGSPLHF. Supplemented by reference TRBV5-4 and TRBJ1-6, the full variable domain reads ETGVTQSPTHLIKTRGQQVTLRCSSQSGHNTVSWYQQALGQGPQFIFQYYREEENGRGNFPPRFSGLQFPNYSSELNVNALELDDSALYLCASSSDRGGSPLHFGNGTRLTVT.

The chain recombines TRBV18 with TRBJ2-3; possibly TRBD1 for D (5 bases). The CDR3 has 13 residues. Germline-derived CDR1 and CDR2 are KGHSH and LQKENI. V dropped 2 bases and J dropped 6 bases, with 9 bases sitting between them. The CDR3 DNA reads as TGTGCCAGCTCACCAGGGGCCGGCGATACGCAGTATTTT. It codes for CASSPGAGDTQYF.

The chain has TRBV18 and TRBJ2-7; D unresolved. V was pared by 1 base and J by 0 bases, with 7 bases between. This CDR3 has 14 amino acids. CDR1 is KGHSH, CDR2 LQKENI, per germline. CDR3: CASSPQPGSYEQYF. The DNA of the CDR3 is TGTGCCAGCTCACCACAACCAGGCTCCTACGAGCAGTACTTC.

The chain has TRBV25-1 and TRBJ1-1; maybe TRBD1 (5 bases). In germline, CDR1 is MGHDK, CDR2 SYGVNS. This CDR3 region has 15 residues. The V end lost 1 base, the J end lost 4 bases, and 13 bases lay between the germline ends. As DNA, the CDR3 is TGTGCCAGCAGTGAATTCAGGGTCGGGGGCACTGAAGCTTTCTTT. Its translation is CASSEFRVGGTEAFF.

The rearrangement links TRBV6-1 to TRBJ2-1; 7 bases map to TRBD2. The germline CDR1 and CDR2 sequences are MNHNS and SASEGT. Trimming removed 7 bases from V and 3 bases from J; junction bases left unmatched: 9. This CDR3 is 15 amino acids long. This CDR3 reads CASTISGLYYNEQFF. The CDR3 bases are TGTGCCAGCACTATTAGCGGGTTATACTACAATGAGCAGTTCTTC.

The genes are TRBV6-5 and TRBJ1-2; D remains ambiguous. Germline CDR1 MNHEY, CDR2 SVGAGI. Trimming removed 5 bases from V and 8 bases from J, with 12 bases in between. The CDR3 runs to 12 residues. CDR3 coding DNA: TGTGCCAGCAGTAGAACCCCTAGGGGCTACACCTTC. It codes for CASSRTPRGYTF.

This clone appeared a single time. The chain employs TRBV19 and TRBJ2-1; D gene uncertain. V was shortened by 3 bases and J by 9 bases, with 6 bases between the two germline ends. This CDR3 is 11 amino acids long. Germline V gene data show CDR1 as LNHDA and CDR2 as SQIVND (reference sequence). CDR3 loop: CASSIHSEQFF. For the CDR3, the DNA is TGTGCCAGTAGTATTCACTCTGAGCAGTTCTTC.

This chain links TRBV7-2 with TRBJ2-1; no clear D gene. The V end was cut by 2 bases, the J end by 4 bases, with 6 bases between. The germline V gene encodes CDR1 SGHTA and CDR2 FQGNSA. This CDR3 has 13 residues. The chain's CDR3 is CASSLSLYNEQFF. In DNA, the CDR3 is TGTGCCAGCAGCTTATCACTTTACAATGAGCAGTTCTTC.

This clone was seen only a few times. V and J are TRBV13 and TRBJ1-2; D perhaps matches TRBD1 (5 bases). The CDR3 is 14 amino acids. Germline V lookup: CDR1 PRHDT, CDR2 FYEKMQ (reference sequence). V lost 0 bases, J lost 8 bases, and 13 bases lay in between. As DNA, the CDR3 is TGTGCCAGCAGCTTAGGCGTGGGGCTCGGAGGCTACACCTTC. It encodes CASSLGVGLGGYTF.

This chain links TRBV5-1 with TRBJ2-3; 10 nucleotides align to TRBD2. The CDR3 spans 15 residues. Per the germline V gene, CDR1 is SGHRS and CDR2 is YFSETQ. V shed 0 bases, J shed 6 bases, and the junction held 4 bases outside the gene matches. CDR3: CASSLEVAGGDTQYF. In DNA form, the CDR3 reads TGCGCCAGCAGCTTGGAGGTAGCGGGAGGTGATACGCAGTATTTT.

The chain has TRBV7-8 and TRBJ2-3; TRBD2 aligns across 7 bases. CDR1 is SGHVS and CDR2 is FQNEAQ in the germline V gene. The CDR3 has 17 residues. V shed 0 bases and J 1 base; nucleotides not matched to a gene: 7. The CDR3: CASSLARRTRRTDTQYF. The CDR3 DNA reads as TGTGCCAGCAGCTTAGCGCGGCGGACTAGACGCACAGATACGCAGTATTTT.

The chain joins TRBV12-5 to TRBJ1-2; 7 bases map to TRBD1. CDR3 length: 14 amino acids. V gave up 9 bases and J gave up 3 bases; unmatched junction bases: 10. Germline CDR1 and CDR2: LGHNT and FRNRAP. CDR3 in DNA: TGTGCTAGCAAACCGACCGGGACAGACTATGGCTACACCTTC. Translation gives CASKPTGTDYGYTF.

The chain employs TRBV7-3 and TRBJ2-1, with 11 nucleotides matching TRBD2. Per germline, CDR1 SGHTA and CDR2 FQGTGA. This CDR3 has 17 residues. Trimming at V came to 5 bases and at J to 12 bases, leaving 18 bases not matched to a gene. CDR3 sequence: CASSPDSLAGGVRGQFF. Written as DNA, the CDR3 is TGTGCCAGCAGCCCGGACTCGCTAGCGGGAGGAGTCCGAGGGCAGTTCTTC.

This sequence joins TRBV4-2 and TRBJ2-1, with 10 bases matching TRBD2. Germline loops: CDR1 LGHNA, CDR2 YNFKEQ. J was trimmed by 7 bases and V by 0 bases; bases with no gene match: 3. The CDR3 length is 15 residues. The DNA of the CDR3 is TGTGCCAGCAGCCAAGAGGCAGCGGGAGGGAATGAGCAGTTCTTC. Translated: CASSQEAAGGNEQFF.

This clone was counted a single time. V gene TRBV15 combines with J gene TRBJ1-1, with D uncertain. Germline V CDR1 and CDR2: LNHNV, YYDKDF (reference sequence). The CDR3 sequence is 16 residues long. Trimming took off 0 bases at V and 1 base at J, with 12 bases between the two ends. CDR3 sequence (DNA): TGTGCCACCAGCAGAGATCGGGTGGTGGGGAACACTGAAGCTTTCTTT. It codes for CATSRDRVVGNTEAFF.

V gene TRBV5-6 combines with J gene TRBJ2-5, with TRBD1 matching over 10 bases. In germline, CDR1 is SGHDT, CDR2 YYEEEE. V was clipped by 5 bases and J by 5 bases; unmatched bases: 3. The CDR3 length is 13 residues. The CDR3 DNA follows: TGTGCCAGCAGTCGGGACAGGGGTGAGACCCAGTACTTC. Its translation is CASSRDRGETQYF.

The count of this clone is one. The gene calls are TRBV2 and TRBJ1-1; 7 positions match TRBD1. The J segment lost 9 bases and the V segment lost 4 bases, leaving 5 bases of the junction unmatched. Per germline, CDR1 SNHLY and CDR2 FYNNEI. The CDR3 contains 12 residues. The CDR3 loop is CASSVQGGKAFF. The CDR3 nucleotides are TGTGCCAGCAGTGTTCAGGGGGGAAAAGCTTTCTTT. Based on the CDR3 plus reference TRBV2 and TRBJ1-1, the full variable domain is EPEVTQTPSHQVTQMGQEVILRCVPISNHLYFYWYRQILGQKVEFLVSFYNNEISEKSEIFDDQFSVERPDGSNFTLKIRSTKLEDSAMYFCASSVQGGKAFFGQGTRLTVV.

The chain combines TRBV18 with TRBJ2-2; 10 bases align to TRBD2. This CDR3 comprises 18 residues. V gave up 2 bases and J gave up 7 bases; unmatched junction bases: 13. Germline CDR1 reads KGHSH; CDR2 reads LQKENI. The CDR3 spells CASSPGGLASRRSGELFF. Here the CDR3 DNA reads TGTGCCAGCTCACCAGGGGGACTAGCGTCTCGGCGTAGCGGGGAGCTGTTTTTT.

The J gene is TRBJ2-2, the V gene TRBV18, with TRBD1 as a possible D gene (6 bases). Germline V CDR1 and CDR2: KGHSH, LQKENI. V shed 2 bases and J shed 2 bases, with 6 bases lying between them. The CDR3 is 14 amino acids. The CDR3 region is CASSPGGNTGELFF. The DNA of the CDR3 is TGTGCCAGCTCACCAGGGGGCAACACCGGGGAGCTGTTTTTT.

DNA of the CDR3: TGTGCCAGCAGTGAAGCCCGGGGCGGGATTGGGGCCACCTTC. Protein sequence: CASSEARGGIGATF. The V gene is TRBV6-1, the J gene TRBJ1-2; tentatively, D is TRBD1 (5 bases). This CDR3 region has 14 residues. Between the trimmed V and J ends, which lost 0 bases and 13 bases, there was a span of 18 bases. Germline-derived CDR1 and CDR2 are MNHNS and SASEGT.

This chain joins TRBV29-1 and TRBJ2-3; D is possibly TRBD2 (6 bases). V lost 4 bases to trimming and J lost 2 bases, with 13 bases between them. The CDR3 is 14 amino acids. Per germline, CDR1 SQVTM and CDR2 ANQGSEA. The CDR3: CSVGGSGATDTQYF. In DNA form, the CDR3 reads TGCAGCGTTGGTGGTAGCGGAGCCACAGATACGCAGTATTTT.

The chain couples TRBV7-6 to TRBJ2-7, with TRBD2 matching over 8 bases. The V and J ends lost 4 bases and 7 bases, in that order; junction bases with no gene match: 12. This CDR3 region has 15 residues. The germline V gene encodes CDR1 SGHVS and CDR2 FNYEAQ. DNA for the CDR3: TGTGCCAGCAGCTCCGTTAAGCGGGAGTTAAGGGAGCAGTACTTC. Translating it yields CASSSVKRELREQYF. Based on the CDR3 plus reference TRBV7-6 and TRBJ2-7, the full variable domain is GAGVSQSPRYKVTKRGQDVALRCDPISGHVSLYWYRQALGQGPEFLTYFNYEAQQDKSGLPNDRFSAERPEGSISTLTIQRTEQRDSAMYRCASSSVKRELREQYFGPGTRLTVT.

This clone was counted between two and nine times. The chain carries TRBV19 and TRBJ2-7, with 7 positions matching TRBD1. The germline V gene has CDR1 LNHDA and CDR2 SQIVND (reference sequence). The CDR3 is 15 residues long. The junction had 8 bases not matched to a gene; V was cut back by 4 bases and J by 2 bases. CDR3 in DNA: TGTGCCAGTAGTACGAGACGACAGGGAACCTACGAGCAGTACTTC. Encoded protein: CASSTRRQGTYEQYF.

The chain carries TRBV19 and TRBJ2-1; 8 nucleotides align to TRBD1. The CDR3 is 13 amino acids. The ends lost 5 bases at V and 6 bases at J; junction bases unmatched: 3. Germline lookup yields CDR1 LNHDA and CDR2 SQIVND (reference sequence). CDR3 nucleotides: TGTGCCAGTAGTGCCGGACAGGGCAATGAGCAGTTCTTC. Protein product: CASSAGQGNEQFF.

J is TRBJ2-7 and V is TRBV6-1, with a tentative D call TRBD2 (6 bases). From germline, CDR1 is MNHNS and CDR2 SASEGT. This CDR3 is built from 13 residues. The ends were cut back, 6 bases at V and 0 bases at J, with 9 bases in the middle. The CDR3 DNA reads TGTGCCAGCAGCCGGGAGTTCTCCTACGAGCAGTACTTC. Its protein product is CASSREFSYEQYF.

The chain combines TRBV10-3 with TRBJ1-1, with D unresolved. Germline V lookup: CDR1 ENHRY, CDR2 SYGVKD. The V and J ends lost 10 bases and 0 bases respectively, with 12 bases between them. The CDR3 contains 13 residues. CDR3 sequence: CATAGSLNTEAFF. In DNA form, the CDR3 reads TGTGCCACGGCGGGCAGTTTGAACACTGAAGCTTTCTTT.